These 30 T cell receptor beta chains originate from one sample sequenced in a study of blood T cells in healthy people across ages. Combining a sample-barcoded 5' primer with a J-beta primer mix, a second PCR ran for roughly 7 to 12 cycles. TCRdb processed the 5' RACE reads anew with MiXCR; each CDR3 protein has one entry. Of around 670,000 distinct CDR3 sequences listed, about 30% are singletons. The sequenced sample consisted of blood. Receptors originate from a woman aged 80 or over in good health.

This clonotype showed up many times. This chain connects TRBV28 to TRBJ2-1; TRBD2 aligns across 7 bases. The CDR3 is 14 amino acids. Per germline, CDR1 MDHEN and CDR2 SYDVKM. Trimming at V came to 3 bases and at J to 5 bases, leaving 4 bases not matched to a gene. As DNA, the CDR3 is TGTGCCAGCAGTTTGCGGGGGTTAGACAATGAGCAGTTCTTC. Translating it yields CASSLRGLDNEQFF.

This chain links TRBV29-1 with TRBJ1-1; no clear D gene. Germline-derived CDR1 and CDR2 are SQVTM and ANQGSEA. The CDR3 covers 11 residues. The V end lost 7 bases, the J end lost 1 base, and 7 bases lay between the germline ends. The CDR3 DNA follows: TGCAGCGCTAAAAGGAACACTGAAGCTTTCTTT. Encoded protein: CSAKRNTEAFF.

This clonotype was counted many times. The CDR3 is CAISERGRAYNEQFF. The DNA of the CDR3 is TGTGCCATCAGTGAGAGAGGGAGGGCGTACAATGAGCAGTTCTTC. This chain links TRBV10-3 with TRBJ2-1; 7 nucleotides match TRBD2. V lost 2 bases and J lost 4; bases outside the gene matches: 5. Germline values: CDR1 ENHRY, CDR2 SYGVKD. The CDR3 length is 15 residues.

This clonotype was observed many times. The chain is built from TRBV2 and TRBJ2-7; 11 bases are a match to TRBD1. V lost 8 bases to trimming and J lost 2 bases; unmatched junction nucleotides: 5. This CDR3 is 14 amino acids long. Germline CDR1 SNHLY, CDR2 FYNNEI. CDR3 bases: TGTGCCAGCGTGGCGGGACAGGGGGCCTACGAGCAGTACTTC. Translating gives CASVAGQGAYEQYF.

The chain links TRBV7-9 to TRBJ1-1, with D hard to call. This CDR3 is built from 12 residues. CDR1 and CDR2 from the germline V gene are SEHNR and FQNEAQ (reference sequence). The V end lost 1 base, the J end lost 8 bases, and 8 bases lay between the germline ends. The CDR3 DNA is TGTGCCAGCAGCTTAGACAGATCAGAAGCTTTCTTT. Translating gives CASSLDRSEAFF.

V gene TRBV7-9 combines with J gene TRBJ2-3; TRBD1 might be the D (5 bases). V was clipped by 3 bases and J by 4 bases, with 11 bases between them. In germline, CDR1 is SEHNR, CDR2 FQNEAQ (reference sequence). The CDR3 has 14 residues. CDR3 sequence (DNA): TGTGCCAGCAGCTTCGGACAATCCGCAGATACGCAGTATTTT. This sequence encodes CASSFGQSADTQYF.

As for this clonotype: Just one base apart from a much larger clone, this may be a read error. The genes are TRBV4-1 and TRBJ2-7; the D gene is possibly TRBD1 (6 bases). Germline CDR1 MGHRA, CDR2 YSYEKL. This CDR3 is 12 amino acids long. Trimming removed 3 bases from V and 6 bases from J, with 9 bases in between. The CDR3 bases are TGCGCCAGCAGCCATGGGGGCTGCGAGCAGTACTTC. It yields the protein CASSHGGCEQYF.

Of note for this clonotype: This may come from a read error, since a much larger clone is one base off. This chain uses TRBV12-5 with TRBJ2-5; D unclear. The germline V gene encodes CDR1 LGHNT and CDR2 FRNRAP. The CDR3 is 14 residues long. The CDR3 loop is CASGLWGRMEIQYF. The CDR3 DNA follows: TGTGCTAGTGGTTTGTGGGGTAGGATGGAGATCCAGTACTTC.

At least ten counts were recorded for this clonotype. The genes are TRBV7-9 and TRBJ1-2; D call uncertain. With 5 bases removed from V and 0 bases from J, the gap between germline ends came to 16 bases. The germline CDR1 and CDR2 sequences are SEHNR and FQNEAQ (reference sequence). This CDR3 is built from 16 residues. The CDR3 nucleotides read TGTGCCAGCAGCCCCCGAACGGGCCTAGCTAACTATGGCTACACCTTC. This encodes CASSPRTGLANYGYTF.

This clonotype was detected ten times or more. The CDR3 DNA follows: TGCAGCCTCAGACAGGGTTCAGATACGCAGTATTTT. It is translated as CSLRQGSDTQYF. The chain employs TRBV29-1 and TRBJ2-3; 7 bases fit TRBD1. CDR3 size: 12 residues. Looked up from germline, CDR1 is SQVTM and CDR2 is ANQGSEA. The ends lost 8 bases at V and 4 bases at J; junction bases unmatched: 6.

This clonotype was picked up many times. The rearrangement uses TRBV27 and TRBJ1-2, with a weak D call TRBD1 (5 bases). The V end was cut by 5 bases, the J end by 0 bases, with 16 bases between. Germline V lookup: CDR1 MNHEY, CDR2 SMNVEV (reference sequence). The CDR3 extends over 16 amino acids. The chain's CDR3 is CASSPNRQSTNYGYTF. CDR3 bases: TGTGCCAGCAGTCCCAACCGACAGAGCACTAACTATGGCTACACCTTC.

The chain recombines TRBV5-1 with TRBJ1-5; D might be TRBD1 (5 bases). V was shortened by 2 bases and J by 1 base, with 10 bases between the two germline ends. Germline CDR1 SGHRS, CDR2 YFSETQ. The CDR3 sequence is 15 residues long. CDR3 DNA: TGCGCCAGCAGCTTATATGGGGGGAGCAATCAGCCCCAGCATTTT. Encoded protein: CASSLYGGSNQPQHF.

This clonotype was observed a single time. The chain uses TRBV30 and TRBJ2-3; 8 positions agree with TRBD2. Germline CDR1 reads GTSNPN; CDR2 reads SVGIG (reference sequence). The CDR3 is 14 residues long. The junction had 10 bases not matched to a gene; V was cut back by 7 bases and J by 4 bases. CDR3 sequence reads: CASDGSGGSDTQYF. The CDR3 DNA sequence: TGTGCCTCCGATGGGAGCGGGGGCTCAGATACGCAGTATTTT. Together with reference TRBV30 and TRBJ2-3, the CDR3 gives the full variable domain: SQTIHQWPATLVQPVGSPLSLECTVEGTSNPNLYWYRQAAGRGLQLLFYSVGIGQISSEVPQNLSASRPQDRQFILSSKKLLLSDSGFYLCASDGSGGSDTQYFGPGTRLTVL.

This clonotype appeared a single time. DNA of the CDR3: TGTGCCAGCAGCTTAGAGGTTGGCGGGAGGTACTTC. This encodes CASSLEVGGRYF. The chain links TRBV7-2 to TRBJ2-7, with 7 positions matching TRBD2. Germline lookup yields CDR1 SGHTA and CDR2 FQGNSA. This CDR3 contains 12 residues. The junction had 6 bases not matched to a gene; V was cut back by 1 base and J by 12 bases.

On this clonotype: It may be a read error: a sequence one base away is much more abundant. This sequence joins TRBV29-1 and TRBJ2-3, with D maybe TRBD1 (6 bases). This CDR3 has 12 amino acids. Trimming removed 8 bases from V and 2 bases from J, with 11 bases in between. CDR1 is SQVTM and CDR2 is ANQGSEA in the germline V gene. The CDR3 DNA reads TGCAGCAGAGGACAGCCCACAGATACGCAGTATTTT. It is translated as CSRGQPTDTQYF.

This clonotype was recorded many times. The chain is built from TRBV6-1 and TRBJ1-5, with TRBD1 matching over 9 bases. Germline V gene lookup returns CDR1 MNHNS and CDR2 SASEGT. CDR3 length: 16 residues. The V segment lost 1 base and the J segment 5 bases; nucleotides outside the gene matches: 6. CDR3 region: CASSEEMGQGYQPQHF. CDR3 nucleotide sequence: TGTGCCAGCAGTGAAGAGATGGGACAGGGATATCAGCCCCAGCATTTT.

The chain couples TRBV29-1 to TRBJ2-2; D perhaps matches TRBD1 (6 bases). V lost 4 bases to trimming and J lost 0 bases, with 15 bases between them. Germline V gene sequence: CDR1 SQVTM, CDR2 ANQGSEA. This CDR3 comprises 16 residues. The CDR3 DNA follows: TGCAGCGTTGGGCCGAGACAGGCTACGAACACCGGGGAGCTGTTTTTT. Protein sequence: CSVGPRQATNTGELFF.

This clonotype has a handful of counts. The rearrangement joins TRBV20-1 to TRBJ1-1; 7 bases are shared with TRBD1. The CDR3 consists of 19 residues. Per germline, CDR1 DFQATT and CDR2 SNEGSKA (reference sequence). The V gene end was trimmed by 2 bases and the J gene end by 0 bases; junction bases not matched to a gene: 18. The CDR3 DNA reads TGCAGTGCTAGACTCAATATGGGACAGTTTAATTTCATGAACACTGAAGCTTTCTTT. Protein: CSARLNMGQFNFMNTEAFF.

This clonotype occurred many times. The V and J genes are TRBV28 and TRBJ1-2, with a weak D call TRBD1 (6 bases). CDR3 size: 13 residues. V lost 4 bases to trimming and J lost 8 bases, with 14 bases between them. Germline CDR1 MDHEN, CDR2 SYDVKM. CDR3: CASSSMAGGGYTF. The CDR3 bases are TGTGCCAGCAGTTCTATGGCGGGGGGCGGCTACACCTTC.

This clonotype was seen many times. This rearrangement joins TRBV6-6 to TRBJ1-6; D is ambiguous. V lost 6 bases, J lost 5 bases, and 8 bases lay in between. This CDR3 comprises 13 residues. CDR1 and CDR2 from the germline V gene are MNHNY and SVGAGI (reference sequence). The CDR3 here is CASSPTNNSPLHF. CDR3 DNA: TGTGCCAGCAGCCCAACAAATAATTCACCCCTCCACTTT.

The chain recombines TRBV20-1 with TRBJ1-5; D is uncertain. From germline, CDR1 is DFQATT and CDR2 SNEGSKA (reference sequence). This CDR3 is built from 17 residues. The V end was cut by 3 bases, the J end by 4 bases, with 22 bases between. The CDR3 here is CSASSASHNIINQPQHF. The CDR3 DNA reads TGCAGTGCTAGCTCGGCGAGTCATAATATAATTAATCAGCCCCAGCATTTT.

With regard to this clonotype: A read error is possible here, since a much larger clone lies one base away. The gene calls are TRBV4-2 and TRBJ2-4, with 7 positions matching TRBD1. The ends lost 6 bases at V and 0 bases at J; junction bases unmatched: 2. CDR1 and CDR2 from the germline V gene are LGHNA and YNFKEQ. The CDR3 is made up of 14 amino acids. The DNA for the CDR3 is TGTGCCAGCAGGGGGACAGTAGCCAAAAACATTCAGTACTTC. It is translated as CASRGTVAKNIQYF.

Ten or more counts support this clonotype. DNA of the CDR3: TGCAGTGCTAGTTTATCAGGGCCCTATAATTCACCCCTCCACTTT. As protein: CSASLSGPYNSPLHF. The chain links TRBV20-1 to TRBJ1-6; D possibly corresponds to TRBD1 (5 bases). The CDR3 runs 15 residues. Germline CDR1 and CDR2: DFQATT and SNEGSKA (reference sequence). V was trimmed by 3 bases and J by 2 bases, leaving 11 bases between them.

This clonotype was observed at least ten times. The chain links TRBV7-2 to TRBJ1-2; possibly TRBD1 for D (6 bases). The germline gives CDR1 SGHTA, CDR2 FQGNSA. The germline V and J ends were trimmed by 5 bases and 8 bases, with 21 bases remaining between them. This CDR3 has 15 amino acids. The chain's CDR3 is CASSHGQKTRGGYTF. In nucleotides, the CDR3 is TGTGCCAGCAGCCACGGACAGAAGACTCGGGGGGGCTACACCTTC.

This clonotype was seen only a few times. This may arise from a read error, as a much more abundant clone is one base away. J is TRBJ2-7 and V is TRBV12-3 or TRBV12-4, with unresolved D. This CDR3 is 14 amino acids long. V lost 6 bases, J lost 7 bases, and 19 bases lay in between. CDR3: CASSDGATYNEQYF. The CDR3 bases are TGTGCCAGCAGCGACGGAGCAACCTACAATGAGCAGTACTTC.

The V call is TRBV7-2, the J call TRBJ1-5; TRBD1 might be the D (5 bases). This CDR3 contains 14 residues. Trimming left V 5 bases short and J 0 bases short, with 8 bases between. Germline loops: CDR1 SGHTA, CDR2 FQGNSA. DNA for the CDR3: TGTGCCAGCAGCGAGGGACCTAGCAATCAGCCCCAGCATTTT. Protein product: CASSEGPSNQPQHF. The full variable domain, its missing parts supplied by reference TRBV7-2 and TRBJ1-5, is GAGVSQSPSNKVTEKGKDVELRCDPISGHTALYWYRQSLGQGLEFLIYFQGNSAPDKSGLPSDRFSAERTGGSVSTLTIQRTQQEDSAVYLCASSEGPSNQPQHFGDGTRLSIL.

This clonotype turned up a few times. One end of the junction does not line up with germline, which may come from a read error. This chain joins TRBV12-3 or TRBV12-4 and TRBJ2-3; D not resolved. The CDR3 consists of 15 residues. CDR3 nucleotides: TGTGCCAGCAGTTTACAACGAGCCAGCACAGATGCGCAGTATTTT. This codes for CASSLQRASTDAQYF.

This clonotype was detected many times. This chain joins TRBV9 and TRBJ2-1; 8 nucleotides line up with TRBD2. The CDR3 is made up of 15 amino acids. The junction had 7 bases not matched to a gene; V was cut back by 0 bases and J by 8 bases. Germline CDR1 and CDR2: SGDLS and YYNGEE. In nucleotides, the CDR3 is TGTGCCAGCAGCGTAGCAGGGACTAGGGTCCATGAGCAGTTCTTC. As protein: CASSVAGTRVHEQFF.

Only a few counts were recorded for this clonotype. The V and J genes are TRBV12-3 or TRBV12-4 and TRBJ2-3; D assignment may be TRBD1 or TRBD2 (7 bases each). V lost 6 bases to trimming and J lost 5 bases, with 15 bases between them. CDR3 length: 14 amino acids. CDR3 nucleotide sequence: TGTGCCAGCAGGTGGGGAGGGGGCCAAGATACGCAGTATTTT. Protein: CASRWGGGQDTQYF.

The genes are TRBV6-6 and TRBJ2-7; D perhaps matches TRBD1 (6 bases). The CDR3 totals 15 residues. Germline lookup yields CDR1 MNHNY and CDR2 SVGAGI (reference sequence). V was pared by 6 bases and J by 7 bases, with 22 bases between. CDR3 residues: CASRDGGPGDNEQYF. CDR3 nucleotide sequence: TGTGCCAGCAGAGACGGTGGCCCAGGGGACAATGAGCAGTACTTC.